This TCR beta chain was sequenced in a study of blood T cell repertoires in COVID-19. The data were produced by immunoSEQ multiplex PCR, yet TCRdb's version contains in-frame clones alone and is incomplete. The profile covers approximately 100,000 clones, with less than 85% appearing a single time and 11% taken by the ten largest. This CDR3 is built from 16 residues. Germline trimming cut 0 bases from V and 10 bases from J; bases unmatched to any gene: 10. The germline V gene encodes CDR1 MGHRA and CDR2 YSYEKL. The receptor comes from a man between 65 and 80 years old with active or convalescent COVID-19. V and J are TRBV4-1 and TRBJ2-1; 9 nucleotides match TRBD2. The material sequenced was peripheral blood. CDR3 in amino acids: CASSQDRGGGANEQFF. DNA for the CDR3: TGCGCCAGCAGCCAAGATCGTGGCGGGGGGGCGAACGAGCAGTTCTTC.